Presented here are 7 T cell receptor beta chains from one specimen sequenced in a study of blood T cell repertoires in COVID-19. Data came from immunoSEQ multiplex PCR; TCRdb stores just in-frame clones and leaves some out. The sample includes about 370,000 clones, 80% to 90% seen only once; the top ten take about 1%. The sequencing sample was made of PBMCs or T cells enriched from blood (not recorded which). Receptor source: a man between 18 and 35 years old who had recovered from COVID-19.

The chain couples TRBV4-3 to TRBJ1-5, with 8 nucleotides matching TRBD1. Germline CDR1 reads LGHNA; CDR2 reads YSLEER. This CDR3 region has 15 residues. After removal of 2 bases from V and 7 bases from J, the junction contained 7 bases not matched to a gene. The CDR3 nucleotides read TGCGCCAGCAGCCAAAGGACAGGGCTCCGGCAGCCCCAGCATTTT. Translated, it gives CASSQRTGLRQPQHF.

This chain connects TRBV14 to TRBJ1-6; D perhaps matches TRBD1 (5 bases). This CDR3 region has 14 residues. Trimming took off 4 bases at V and 7 bases at J, with 11 bases between the two ends. Germline V lookup: CDR1 SGHDN, CDR2 FVKESK. The CDR3 nucleotides read TGTGCCAGCAGCCTCGGCAGGGTGAATTCACCCCTCCACTTT. Translation gives CASSLGRVNSPLHF.

This chain uses TRBV23-1 with TRBJ2-7; TRBD2 might be the D (6 bases). TRBV23-1 is marked as an open reading frame, function uncertain. The length of the CDR3 is 15 residues. V lost 7 bases to trimming and J lost 2 bases, with 18 bases between them. The CDR3 reads CASTALGSSPYEQYF. The CDR3 DNA follows: TGCGCCAGCACCGCCCTCGGGAGTTCCCCCTACGAGCAGTACTTC.

J is TRBJ2-5 and V is TRBV5-4, with 9 bases matching TRBD1. The CDR3 length is 13 residues. The V segment lost 2 bases and the J segment 5 bases; nucleotides outside the gene matches: 1. Germline V gene lookup returns CDR1 SGHNT and CDR2 YYREEE (reference sequence). This CDR3 is CASSLQGAETQYF. The CDR3 DNA reads as TGTGCCAGCAGCTTACAGGGGGCTGAGACCCAGTACTTC.

This chain uses TRBV3-1 (or the pseudogene TRBV3-2) with TRBJ1-2; D unclear. Trimming cost V 1 base and J 7 bases, with 13 bases left between them. This CDR3 region has 14 residues. Germline V gives CDR1 LGHDT, CDR2 YNNKEL (reference sequence). CDR3 in amino acids: CASSQVTRVSGYTF. The DNA of the CDR3 is TGTGCCAGCAGCCAAGTTACGAGGGTCTCTGGCTACACCTTC.

The J gene is TRBJ2-7, the V gene TRBV27, with D uncertain. V dropped 2 bases and J dropped 5 bases, with 7 bases sitting between them. CDR1 is MNHEY and CDR2 is SMNVEV in the germline V gene (reference sequence). The CDR3 is 12 amino acids. This CDR3 is CASSLTPHEQYF. DNA of the CDR3: TGTGCCAGCAGTTTAACTCCCCACGAGCAGTACTTC.

The gene calls are TRBV2 and TRBJ1-2; 10 bases are a match to TRBD1. V dropped 7 bases and J dropped 3; count of bases not matched to a gene: 11. Germline CDR1 and CDR2: SNHLY and FYNNEI. The CDR3 is 16 amino acids. CDR3 protein: CASIRDRGLSDYGYTF. In DNA form, the CDR3 reads TGTGCCAGCATTCGGGACAGGGGCCTCTCAGACTATGGCTACACCTTC.